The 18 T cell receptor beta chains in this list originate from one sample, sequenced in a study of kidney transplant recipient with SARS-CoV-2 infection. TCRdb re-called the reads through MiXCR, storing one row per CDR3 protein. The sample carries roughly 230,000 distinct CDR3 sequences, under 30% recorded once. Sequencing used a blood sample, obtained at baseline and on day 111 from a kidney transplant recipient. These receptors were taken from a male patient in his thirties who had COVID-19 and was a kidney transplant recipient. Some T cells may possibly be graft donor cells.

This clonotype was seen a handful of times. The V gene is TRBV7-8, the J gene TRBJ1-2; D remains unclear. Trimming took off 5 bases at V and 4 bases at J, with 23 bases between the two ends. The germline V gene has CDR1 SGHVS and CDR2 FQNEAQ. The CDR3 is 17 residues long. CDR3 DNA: TGTGCCAGCAGCGGGTTGCGGTTTACCCGAAAGACCTATGGCTACACCTTC. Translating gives CASSGLRFTRKTYGYTF. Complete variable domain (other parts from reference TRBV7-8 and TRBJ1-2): GAGVSQSPRYKVAKRGQDVALRCDPISGHVSLFWYQQALGQGPEFLTYFQNEAQLDKSGLPSDRFFAERPEGSVSTLKIQRTQQEDSAVYLCASSGLRFTRKTYGYTFGSGTRLTVV.

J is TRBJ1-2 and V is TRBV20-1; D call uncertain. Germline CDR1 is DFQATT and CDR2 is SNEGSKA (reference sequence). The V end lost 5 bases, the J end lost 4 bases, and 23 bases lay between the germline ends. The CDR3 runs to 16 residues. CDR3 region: CSAQKLLFRKTYGYTF. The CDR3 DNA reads TGCAGTGCTCAGAAACTGCTGTTTCGAAAGACCTATGGCTACACCTTC.

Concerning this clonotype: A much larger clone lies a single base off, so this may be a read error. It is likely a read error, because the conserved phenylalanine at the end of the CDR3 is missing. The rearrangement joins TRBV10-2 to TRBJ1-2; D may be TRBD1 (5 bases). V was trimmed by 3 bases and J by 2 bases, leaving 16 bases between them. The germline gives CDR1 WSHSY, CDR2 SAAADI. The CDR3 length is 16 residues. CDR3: CASSDYPGRKNYGYTL. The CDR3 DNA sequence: TGCGCCAGCAGTGACTATCCGGGACGGAAGAACTATGGCTACACCCTC.

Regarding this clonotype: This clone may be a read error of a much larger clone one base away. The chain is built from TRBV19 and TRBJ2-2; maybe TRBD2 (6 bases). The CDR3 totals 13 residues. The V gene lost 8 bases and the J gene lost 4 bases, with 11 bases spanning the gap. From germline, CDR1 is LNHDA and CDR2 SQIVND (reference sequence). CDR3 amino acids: CASGGTRTGELFF. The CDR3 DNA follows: TGTGCCAGTGGTGGGACTCGCACCGGGGAGCTGTTTTTT.

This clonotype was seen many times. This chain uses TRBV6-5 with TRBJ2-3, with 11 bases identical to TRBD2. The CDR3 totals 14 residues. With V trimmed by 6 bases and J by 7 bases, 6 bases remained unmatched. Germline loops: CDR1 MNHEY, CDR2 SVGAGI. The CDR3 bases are TGTGCCAGCAGACTCACTAGCGGGAGTTATACGCAGTATTTT. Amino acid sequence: CASRLTSGSYTQYF.

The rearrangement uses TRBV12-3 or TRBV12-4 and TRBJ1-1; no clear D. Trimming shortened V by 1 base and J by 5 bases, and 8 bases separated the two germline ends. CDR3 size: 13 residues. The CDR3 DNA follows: TGTGCCAGCAGTTTAGAGTATGGGACTGAAGCTTTCTTT. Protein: CASSLEYGTEAFF.

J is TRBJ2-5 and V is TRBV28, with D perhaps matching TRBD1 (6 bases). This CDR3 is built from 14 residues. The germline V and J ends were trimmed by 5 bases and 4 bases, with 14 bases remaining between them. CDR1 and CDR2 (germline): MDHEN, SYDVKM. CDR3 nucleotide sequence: TGTGCCAGCAGTCTCTCACAGGGCGGAGAGACCCAGTACTTC. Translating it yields CASSLSQGGETQYF.

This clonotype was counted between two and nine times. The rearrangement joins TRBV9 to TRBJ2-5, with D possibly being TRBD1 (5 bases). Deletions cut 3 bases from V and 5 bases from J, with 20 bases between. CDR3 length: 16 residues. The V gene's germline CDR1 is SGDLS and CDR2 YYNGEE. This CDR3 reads CASSAHPQQEGETQYF. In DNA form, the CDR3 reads TGTGCCAGCAGCGCTCACCCCCAACAGGAAGGGGAGACCCAGTACTTC.

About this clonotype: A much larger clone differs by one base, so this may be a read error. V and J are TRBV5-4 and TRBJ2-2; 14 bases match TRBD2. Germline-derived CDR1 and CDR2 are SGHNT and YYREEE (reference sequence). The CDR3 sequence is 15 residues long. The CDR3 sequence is CAGSGTSGRSGELFF. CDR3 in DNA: TGTGCCGGCAGCGGGACTAGCGGGAGATCCGGGGAGCTGTTTTTT.

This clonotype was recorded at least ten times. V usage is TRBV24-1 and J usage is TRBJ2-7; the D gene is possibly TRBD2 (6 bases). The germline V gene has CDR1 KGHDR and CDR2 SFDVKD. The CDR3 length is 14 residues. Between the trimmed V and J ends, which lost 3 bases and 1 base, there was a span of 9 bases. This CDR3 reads CATSDAGPSYEQYF. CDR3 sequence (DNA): TGTGCCACCAGTGATGCGGGACCGTCCTACGAGCAGTACTTC.

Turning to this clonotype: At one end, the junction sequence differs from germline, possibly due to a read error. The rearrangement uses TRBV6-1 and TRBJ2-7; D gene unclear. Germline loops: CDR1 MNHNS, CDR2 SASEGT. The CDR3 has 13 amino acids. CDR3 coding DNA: TGTGCCAGCAGTCCGCCTGGGTCCTACGAGCAGTGCTTC. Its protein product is CASSPPGSYEQCF.

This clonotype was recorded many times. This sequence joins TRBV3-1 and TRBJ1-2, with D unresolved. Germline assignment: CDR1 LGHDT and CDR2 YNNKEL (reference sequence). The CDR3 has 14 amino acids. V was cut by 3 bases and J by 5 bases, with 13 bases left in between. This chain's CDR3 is CASSQLQVEYGYTF. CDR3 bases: TGTGCCAGCAGCCAGTTACAAGTCGAGTATGGCTACACCTTC.

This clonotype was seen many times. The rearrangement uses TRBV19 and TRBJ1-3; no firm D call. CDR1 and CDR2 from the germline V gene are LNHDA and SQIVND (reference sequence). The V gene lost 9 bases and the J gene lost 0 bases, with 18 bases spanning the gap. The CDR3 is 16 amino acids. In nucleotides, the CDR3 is TGTGCCAGCGCTCCGGTGGCGGTTCTCTCTGGAAACACCATATATTTT. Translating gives CASAPVAVLSGNTIYF. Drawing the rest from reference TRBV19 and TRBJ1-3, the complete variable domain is DGGITQSPKYLFRKEGQNVTLSCEQNLNHDAMYWYRQDPGQGLRLIYYSQIVNDFQKGDIAEGYSVSREKKESFPLTVTSAQKNPTAFYLCASAPVAVLSGNTIYFGEGSWLTVV.

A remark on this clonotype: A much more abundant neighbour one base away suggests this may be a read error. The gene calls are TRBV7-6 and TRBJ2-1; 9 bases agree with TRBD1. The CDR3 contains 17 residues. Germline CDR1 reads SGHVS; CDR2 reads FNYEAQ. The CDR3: CAGSLQGARPIGNEQFF. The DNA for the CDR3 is TGTGCCGGCAGCTTACAGGGGGCCAGACCTATTGGCAATGAGCAGTTCTTC.

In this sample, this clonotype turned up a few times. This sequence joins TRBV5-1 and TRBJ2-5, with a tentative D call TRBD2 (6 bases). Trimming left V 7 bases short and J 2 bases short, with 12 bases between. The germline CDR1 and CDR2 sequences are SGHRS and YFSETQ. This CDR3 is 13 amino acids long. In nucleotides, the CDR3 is TGCGCCAGCGGGGGGTTGGGGCAAGAGACCCAGTACTTC. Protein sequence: CASGGLGQETQYF.

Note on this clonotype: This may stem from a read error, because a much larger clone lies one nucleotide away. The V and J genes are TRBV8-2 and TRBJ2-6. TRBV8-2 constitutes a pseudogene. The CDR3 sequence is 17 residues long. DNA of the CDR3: TGTGGCAATACGATAAGGATAACACAAAGTCGGGCCAACGTCCTGACTTTC. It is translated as CGNTIRITQSRANVLTF.

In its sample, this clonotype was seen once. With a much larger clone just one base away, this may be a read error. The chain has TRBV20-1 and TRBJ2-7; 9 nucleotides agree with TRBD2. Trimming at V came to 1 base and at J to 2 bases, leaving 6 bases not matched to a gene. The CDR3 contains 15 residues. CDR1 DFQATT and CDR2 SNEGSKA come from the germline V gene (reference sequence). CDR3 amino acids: CSARVGRGGTYEQYF. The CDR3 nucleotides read TGCAGTGCTAGAGTTGGGCGGGGGGGAACCTACGAGCAGTACTTC.

CDR3 DNA: TGTGCCAGCAGCTTATCTAGACTAGCGGGGAGCACAGATACGCAGTATTTT. Translated, it gives CASSLSRLAGSTDTQYF. The chain combines TRBV7-2 with TRBJ2-3, with TRBD2 identical over 11 bases. CDR3 length: 17 residues. The germline CDR1 and CDR2 sequences are SGHTA and FQGNSA. V lost 2 bases, J lost 0 bases, and 4 bases stayed unmatched.